This T cell receptor (beta chain) was identified during a study of blood T cells in healthy people across ages. For the second PCR, which ran for roughly 7 to 11 cycles, a sample-barcoded 5' primer and a J-beta primer mix were used. Paired-end reads containing CDR3 totaled no fewer than 2.5 million for each sample. TCRdb reprocessed the 5' RACE reads via MiXCR and lists one record per CDR3 protein. The sample carries 1,800,000 or so distinct CDR3 sequences, about 39% recorded once. Every donor provided ten milliliters of peripheral blood. This clonotype was obtained from a human donor in good health. Specimen: blood.

DNA of the CDR3: TGCAGTGCTAGAGATATAGACAGGGGGACCATAAATCAGCCCCAGCATTTT. It codes for CSARDIDRGTINQPQHF. V usage is TRBV20-1 and J usage is TRBJ1-5; 9 nucleotides match TRBD1. The CDR3 has 17 amino acids. The germline CDR1 and CDR2 sequences are DFQATT and SNEGSKA (reference sequence). Germline trimming cut 0 bases from V and 4 bases from J; bases unmatched to any gene: 10.